This is a list of T cell receptor beta chains from one sample in a study of metastatic and nonmetastatic thyroid tumors. TCRdb re-analyzed the PCR reads using MiXCR. The data hold under 7,500 clones, with roughly 29% observed a single time. Sequencing was performed on adjacent normal tissue. The source of these receptors is a female donor with papillary thyroid cancer or a benign thyroid nodule (not recorded which). Some clones in this sample may be carry-over from other donors' samples. Each CDR3 is given with its conserved first and last residue. Fields, in order: V gene, CDR3 protein.

V: TRBV7-9
CDR3: CASRGETPFSYEQYF

V: TRBV6-6
CDR3: CASSYIAGGFSYEQYF

V: TRBV11-2
CDR3: CASSLLPVAGGHFYEQYF

V: TRBV7-6
CDR3: CASSRGQGAYEQYF

V: TRBV7-2
CDR3: CASSSKLGGGELFF

V: TRBV11-2
CDR3: CASSSFKGELFF

V: TRBV5-1
CDR3: CASSLRGAVREAFF

V: TRBV28
CDR3: CASSSLALGREQYF

V: TRBV11-2
CDR3: CASSPALNPSNTGELFF

V: TRBV11-3
CDR3: CASSLGTGASAEAFF

V: TRBV28
CDR3: CASSFEGFSYEQYF

V: TRBV12-3/TRBV12-4
CDR3: CASSLADGDHYF

V: TRBV27
CDR3: CASSSGTQSYEQYF

V: TRBV6-1
CDR3: CASSEGTGLYGYTF

V: TRBV6-5
CDR3: CASSSPAMSSYNSPLHF

V: TRBV11-2
CDR3: CASGASFSGSPLHF

V: TRBV2
CDR3: CASSEGQSNQPQHF

V: TRBV27
CDR3: CASSLTESTDTQYF

V: TRBV6-1
CDR3: CASCSPTRSSYEQYF

V: TRBV5-1
CDR3: CASGAGSGGTEAFF

V: TRBV20-1
CDR3: CSARTFQGAHDQPQHF

V: TRBV6-2/TRBV6-3
CDR3: CASSTDSRDTEAFF

V: TRBV20-1
CDR3: CSARRTRTNTGELFF

V: TRBV20-1
CDR3: CSALGQGAWGAYEQYF

V: TRBV5-1
CDR3: CASFRRAGISLGEQFF

V: TRBV24-1
CDR3: CATSDRLAYNEQFF

V: TRBV7-9
CDR3: CASSTRTSGSHEQFF

V: TRBV5-1
CDR3: CASSSEIGGCWETQYF

V: TRBV20-1
CDR3: CSARGATSLRSPLHF

V: TRBV5-1
CDR3: CASSKGLAGYEQYF

V: TRBV14
CDR3: CASGLRNYGYTF

V: TRBV6-1
CDR3: CSSRLDRGHTEQYF

V: TRBV20-1
CDR3: CSASWQGFYEQYF